The next 29 T cell receptor beta chains were all read from a single sample in a study of blood T cell repertoires in COVID-19. Profiled with immunoSEQ multiplex PCR; TCRdb holds only in-frame clones, not every one. Seen here are 470,000 or so clones, about 85% observed once, and the top ten hold approximately 2%. The sequencing sample was made of PBMCs or T cells enriched from blood (not recorded which). Receptors were obtained from a woman in her late teens or twenties with acute COVID-19.

This clone was seen repeatedly, ten times or more. DNA of the CDR3: TGTGCCACGTGCCGGGACAAGGTCAATCAGCCCCAGCATTTT. Its protein product is CATCRDKVNQPQHF. The rearrangement links TRBV19 to TRBJ1-5; weak D call: TRBD1 (6 bases). CDR1 is LNHDA and CDR2 is SQIVND in the germline V gene (reference sequence). The CDR3 spans 14 residues. V lost 10 bases, J lost 3 bases, and 16 bases lay in between.

The rearrangement links TRBV9 to TRBJ1-2, with 9 bases aligning to TRBD1. The J segment lost 6 bases and the V segment lost 0 bases, leaving 6 bases of the junction unmatched. This CDR3 is 15 amino acids long. Germline CDR1 and CDR2: SGDLS and YYNGEE. CDR3 sequence: CASSVVVQGADGYTF. The CDR3 DNA sequence: TGTGCCAGCAGCGTAGTCGTACAGGGGGCAGATGGCTACACCTTC.

The J gene is TRBJ1-2, the V gene TRBV9; TRBD1 matches at 9 bases. Germline trimming cut 2 bases from V and 7 bases from J; bases unmatched to any gene: 12. Germline V gene sequence: CDR1 SGDLS, CDR2 YYNGEE. The CDR3 covers 16 residues. The CDR3 protein is CASSVGQGVSRAGYTF. CDR3 DNA sequence: TGTGCCAGCAGCGTGGGACAGGGTGTTTCCCGGGCTGGCTACACCTTC.

The chain combines TRBV19 with TRBJ2-2; tentatively, D is TRBD2 (5 bases). V lost 5 bases to trimming and J lost 7 bases, with 14 bases between them. CDR3 size: 14 residues. Germline assignment: CDR1 LNHDA and CDR2 SQIVND (reference sequence). CDR3 sequence: CASSATSGYGELFF. The CDR3 DNA reads as TGTGCCAGTAGTGCAACCAGCGGCTACGGGGAGCTGTTTTTT.

The rearrangement uses TRBV19 and TRBJ1-2; 9 bases line up with TRBD1. This CDR3 contains 15 residues. V lost 5 bases to trimming and J lost 6 bases; unmatched junction nucleotides: 10. Looked up from germline, CDR1 is LNHDA and CDR2 is SQIVND (reference sequence). The CDR3 bases are TGTGCCAGTAGTCCCAGACAGGGGGATAGGAATGGCTACACCTTC. Protein: CASSPRQGDRNGYTF. Variable domain in full (rest from reference TRBV19 and TRBJ1-2): DGGITQSPKYLFRKEGQNVTLSCEQNLNHDAMYWYRQDPGQGLRLIYYSQIVNDFQKGDIAEGYSVSREKKESFPLTVTSAQKNPTAFYLCASSPRQGDRNGYTFGSGTRLTVV.

The gene calls are TRBV19 and TRBJ2-3; maybe TRBD1 (5 bases). V gave up 9 bases and J gave up 0 bases, with 28 bases separating them. The CDR3 has 19 amino acids. The germline gives CDR1 LNHDA, CDR2 SQIVND (reference sequence). CDR3 protein: CASATRVWVSTLSTDTQYF. CDR3 DNA: TGTGCCAGCGCCACCAGGGTTTGGGTTTCAACTCTTAGCACAGATACGCAGTATTTT.

The V gene is TRBV2, the J gene TRBJ2-1; 9 positions agree with TRBD1. V trimming: 6 bases; J trimming: 8 bases; junction bases outside the gene matches: 2. Germline V gene sequence: CDR1 SNHLY, CDR2 FYNNEI. This CDR3 is built from 12 residues. The CDR3 nucleotides read TGTGCCAGCAGGGACAGGGGCGATGAGCAGTTCTTC. It is translated as CASRDRGDEQFF.

J is TRBJ2-1 and V is TRBV9; 7 bases fit TRBD1. The CDR3 has 14 amino acids. From germline, CDR1 is SGDLS and CDR2 YYNGEE. V trimming: 3 bases; J trimming: 7 bases; junction bases outside the gene matches: 7. In nucleotides, the CDR3 is TGTGCCAGCAGCGGACAGGGTTTCCGGAATGAGCAGTTCTTC. This encodes CASSGQGFRNEQFF.

The chain recombines TRBV7-2 with TRBJ2-1, with 9 bases identical to TRBD1. V was clipped by 1 base and J by 10 bases; unmatched bases: 5. Germline V lookup: CDR1 SGHTA, CDR2 FQGNSA. This CDR3 has 14 amino acids. DNA for the CDR3: TGTGCCAGCAGCTTAGTAGACAGGGGGAAAGAGCAGTTCTTC. Translating it yields CASSLVDRGKEQFF. The full variable domain, its missing parts supplied by reference TRBV7-2 and TRBJ2-1, is GAGVSQSPSNKVTEKGKDVELRCDPISGHTALYWYRQSLGQGLEFLIYFQGNSAPDKSGLPSDRFSAERTGGSVSTLTIQRTQQEDSAVYLCASSLVDRGKEQFFGPGTRLTVL.

This clone was recorded only once. The genes are TRBV2 and TRBJ2-2; 8 positions match TRBD2. The CDR3 length is 14 residues. J was trimmed by 3 bases and V by 10 bases; bases with no gene match: 7. Looked up from germline, CDR1 is SNHLY and CDR2 is FYNNEI. The CDR3 is CATGGTIYTGELFF. The CDR3 DNA sequence: TGTGCCACGGGAGGGACAATTTACACCGGGGAGCTGTTTTTT.

This chain uses TRBV4-1 with TRBJ2-3; maybe TRBD1 (7 bases). The germline V and J ends were trimmed by 1 base and 0 bases, with 20 bases remaining between them. Germline V gene data show CDR1 as MGHRA and CDR2 as YSYEKL. The length of the CDR3 is 19 residues. The CDR3 loop is CASSQGTSGGPISTDTQYF. As DNA, the CDR3 is TGCGCCAGCAGCCAAGGAACCTCAGGGGGGCCAATTAGCACAGATACGCAGTATTTT.

The rearrangement links TRBV11-2 to TRBJ2-1; weak D call: TRBD1 (6 bases). The CDR3 sequence is 19 residues long. The germline V gene has CDR1 SGHAT and CDR2 FQNNGV. V gave up 5 bases and J gave up 2 bases, with 25 bases separating them. The DNA for the CDR3 is TGTGCCAGCAGCAGAAGGAATGACAGGCCACTTATTACCTACAATGAGCAGTTCTTC. This codes for CASSRRNDRPLITYNEQFF.

The V and J genes are TRBV7-2 and TRBJ1-1; 9 bases map to TRBD1. J lost 0 bases, V lost 2 bases, and 4 bases had no gene match. The CDR3 consists of 16 residues. CDR1 SGHTA and CDR2 FQGNSA come from the germline V gene. The CDR3 DNA is TGTGCCAGCAGCTTAATGGGACAGGGTTTGAACACTGAAGCTTTCTTT. Translating it yields CASSLMGQGLNTEAFF.

This clone appeared a single time. The chain carries TRBV5-6 and TRBJ2-7, with 8 positions matching TRBD1. After removal of 6 bases from V and 1 base from J, the junction contained 6 bases not matched to a gene. The CDR3 length is 14 residues. Germline V gene data show CDR1 as SGHDT and CDR2 as YYEEEE. The CDR3 sequence: CASTLGTGSYEQYF. The DNA for the CDR3 is TGTGCCAGCACCTTAGGGACAGGATCCTACGAGCAGTACTTC.

The rearrangement uses TRBV5-1 and TRBJ1-4; D gene unclear. The germline V and J ends were trimmed by 0 bases and 0 bases, with 6 bases remaining between them. Germline V CDR1 and CDR2: SGHRS, YFSETQ. The CDR3 contains 15 residues. CDR3 loop: CASSLVLATNEKLFF. As DNA, the CDR3 is TGCGCCAGCAGCTTGGTTCTTGCAACTAATGAAAAACTGTTTTTT.

The genes are TRBV12-5 and TRBJ2-7; 10 bases agree with TRBD2. The CDR3 spans 17 residues. Trimming took 5 bases from V and 1 from J; bases not matched to a gene: 11. CDR1 LGHNT and CDR2 FRNRAP come from the germline V gene. The CDR3 loop is CASGLAETSGESYEQYF. The CDR3 bases are TGTGCTAGTGGTCTCGCAGAAACTAGCGGGGAGTCCTACGAGCAGTACTTC. The complete variable domain, with remaining parts taken from reference TRBV12-5 and TRBJ2-7, reads DARVTQTPRHKVTEMGQEVTMRCQPILGHNTVFWYRQTMMQGLELLAYFRNRAPLDDSGMPKDRFSAEMPDATLATLKIQPSEPRDSAVYFCASGLAETSGESYEQYFGPGTRLTVT.

The V and J genes are TRBV5-4 and TRBJ2-5; D gene ambiguous. The V end was cut by 1 base, the J end by 4 bases, with 5 bases between. CDR3 length: 12 amino acids. Germline values: CDR1 SGHNT, CDR2 YYREEE (reference sequence). The CDR3 region has the DNA TGTGCCAGCAGCTTGACGGGAGAGACCCAGTACTTC. It encodes CASSLTGETQYF.

The chain recombines TRBV2 with TRBJ1-5; D is unresolved. There are 16 residues in the CDR3. Germline lookup yields CDR1 SNHLY and CDR2 FYNNEI. Trimming removed 1 base at V and 0 bases at J, with 10 bases between. The DNA for the CDR3 is TGTGCCAGCAGTGAAGTTTGGTCTAATAGCAATCAGCCCCAGCATTTT. Translating gives CASSEVWSNSNQPQHF.

V gene TRBV5-6 combines with J gene TRBJ2-7; possibly TRBD2 for D (6 bases). Trimming left V 7 bases short and J 0 bases short, with 14 bases between. Germline V gives CDR1 SGHDT, CDR2 YYEEEE. This CDR3 has 14 residues. CDR3 sequence: CASPRRESSYEQYF. The CDR3 region has the DNA TGTGCCAGCCCCCGGAGGGAAAGCTCCTACGAGCAGTACTTC.

This clone was detected once. The rearrangement links TRBV2 to TRBJ1-1, with TRBD1 matching over 8 bases. With 8 bases clipped from V and 0 bases from J, the junction kept 8 bases outside the gene matches. The CDR3 is 15 residues long. Germline V lookup: CDR1 SNHLY, CDR2 FYNNEI. The CDR3 loop is CASGGDRPMNTEAFF. DNA of the CDR3: TGTGCCAGCGGGGGGGACAGGCCTATGAACACTGAAGCTTTCTTT.

The chain couples TRBV30 to TRBJ1-1; D gene unclear. The germline V gene has CDR1 GTSNPN and CDR2 SVGIG (reference sequence). The V end was cut by 2 bases, the J end by 7 bases, with 11 bases between. This CDR3 region has 12 residues. CDR3 region: CAWSRDEFEAFF. CDR3 nucleotide sequence: TGTGCCTGGAGTCGAGATGAATTTGAAGCTTTCTTT.

This clone was recorded only once. The rearrangement joins TRBV21-1 to TRBJ1-5. TRBV21-1 represents a pseudogene. The CDR3 spans 13 residues. The CDR3 protein is CARRDYSNQPQHF. DNA for the CDR3: TGTGCCAGAAGGGACTATAGCAATCAGCCCCAGCATTTT.

Remarks on this clone: One end of the junction is discordant with germline, which a read error may explain. The chain uses TRBV2 and TRBJ2-3; TRBD1 matches at 8 bases. CDR3 length: 15 amino acids. Per germline, CDR1 SNHLY and CDR2 FYNNEI. The CDR3 spells CASSEDRGWTDTQYF. The CDR3 DNA follows: TGTGCCAGCAGCGAAGACAGGGGCTGGACAGATACGCAGTATTTT.

As DNA, the CDR3 is TGTGCCAGCAGTTACTCGGGGACAGGCGGGTCTAATGAGCAGTTCTTC. This gives the protein CASSYSGTGGSNEQFF. V is TRBV6-5 and J is TRBJ2-1, with TRBD1 matching over 8 bases. CDR3 size: 16 residues. Trimming at V came to 0 bases and at J to 7 bases, leaving 8 bases not matched to a gene. Germline CDR1 MNHEY, CDR2 SVGAGI.

This clone was seen a handful of times. This chain uses TRBV20-1 with TRBJ1-2; TRBD1 might be the D (6 bases). Germline assignment: CDR1 DFQATT and CDR2 SNEGSKA (reference sequence). V lost 3 bases and J lost 6, with 11 bases in between. The length of the CDR3 is 12 residues. CDR3 sequence: CSASAGENGYTF. The CDR3 DNA sequence: TGCAGTGCTAGTGCAGGGGAAAATGGCTACACCTTC.

The rearrangement links TRBV4-2 to TRBJ1-5, with 7 bases fitting TRBD1. The junction had 7 bases not matched to a gene; V was cut back by 0 bases and J by 5 bases. This CDR3 comprises 16 residues. Per germline, CDR1 LGHNA and CDR2 YNFKEQ. The CDR3 DNA follows: TGTGCCAGCAGCCAAGATTTAGGACAGGAACATCAGCCCCAGCATTTT. Protein sequence: CASSQDLGQEHQPQHF.

The chain is built from TRBV6-5 and TRBJ1-2; TRBD1 aligns across 11 bases. This CDR3 is built from 14 residues. Per the germline V gene, CDR1 is MNHEY and CDR2 is SVGAGI. J gave up 6 bases and V 6 bases, and 6 bases lay outside the gene matches. The CDR3 DNA reads as TGTGCCAGCAGCGAGGACAGGGGGCGGGATGGCTACACCTTC. Its translation: CASSEDRGRDGYTF.

This chain joins TRBV5-5 and TRBJ1-2; TRBD1 might be the D (6 bases). The CDR3 sequence is 15 residues long. Trimming took 2 bases from V and 1 from J, leaving 12 bases between them. Germline CDR1 SGHKS, CDR2 YYEKEE (reference sequence). The CDR3 is CASSLQGGINYGYTF. CDR3 nucleotide sequence: TGTGCCAGCAGCTTACAGGGTGGGATTAACTATGGCTACACCTTC.

This sequence joins TRBV29-1 and TRBJ2-3; 9 bases align to TRBD2. This CDR3 region has 17 residues. The trim removed 3 bases at V and 3 bases at J, leaving 13 bases unmatched. CDR1 and CDR2 (germline): SQVTM, ANQGSEA. CDR3 nucleotide sequence: TGCAGCGTTGACGGTAGCGGGAGCTTTGGAGGGACAGATACGCAGTATTTT. This codes for CSVDGSGSFGGTDTQYF.